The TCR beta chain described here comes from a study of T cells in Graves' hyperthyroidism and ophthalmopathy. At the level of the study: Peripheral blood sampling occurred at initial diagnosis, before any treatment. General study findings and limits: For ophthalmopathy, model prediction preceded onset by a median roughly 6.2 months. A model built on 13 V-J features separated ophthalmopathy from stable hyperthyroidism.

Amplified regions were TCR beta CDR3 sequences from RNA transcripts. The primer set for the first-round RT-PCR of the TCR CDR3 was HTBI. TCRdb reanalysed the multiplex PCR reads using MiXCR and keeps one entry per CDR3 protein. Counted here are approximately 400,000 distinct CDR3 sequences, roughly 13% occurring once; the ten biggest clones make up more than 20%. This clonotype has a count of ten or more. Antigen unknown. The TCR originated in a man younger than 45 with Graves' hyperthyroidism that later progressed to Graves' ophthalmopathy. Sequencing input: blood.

Written as DNA, the CDR3 is TGTGCCAGCAGCTCCAGACTAGCGAGCTACGAGCAGTACTTC. Translating it yields CASSSRLASYEQYF. The V gene is TRBV13, the J gene TRBJ2-7, with 8 positions matching TRBD2. Germline values: CDR1 PRHDT, CDR2 FYEKMQ (reference sequence). The CDR3 is 14 residues long. Trimming cost V 4 bases and J 3 bases; bases outside gene matches: 5.